The 2 T cell receptor beta chains in this list originate from one sample, sequenced in a study of response to subunit inactivated influenza vaccine. TCRdb reprocessed the RT-PCR reads with MiXCR, giving one entry per CDR3 protein. The data show hundreds of thousands of distinct CDR3 sequences, 16% seen once. The material sequenced was CD4+ T cells sorted from PBMCs, taken around 25 months after vaccination. These receptors were collected from a man in his fifties or sixties who received an inactivated influenza vaccine.

This clonotype was found many times. The chain employs TRBV12-3 or TRBV12-4 and TRBJ2-3; D is unresolved. Trimming removed 5 bases from V and 0 bases from J, with 21 bases in between. The CDR3 consists of 18 residues. This CDR3 reads CASSPSVVGKISTDTQYF. CDR3 bases: TGTGCCAGCAGTCCCAGTGTCGTGGGGAAAATCAGCACAGATACGCAGTATTTT.

In its sample, this clonotype was seen many times. This chain joins TRBV4-3 and TRBJ2-3; D remains ambiguous. Germline V CDR1 and CDR2: LGHNA, YSLEER. V shed 1 base and J shed 2 bases, with 13 bases lying between them. The CDR3 has 16 residues. CDR3 amino acids: CASSQAPSPVTDTQYF. The CDR3 DNA reads as TGCGCCAGCAGCCAAGCTCCCTCACCCGTCACAGATACGCAGTATTTT.